This TCR beta chain was recorded in a study of graft-versus-host responses after intestinal transplantation. The study, taken as a whole, reports: Early post-transplant declines in HvG were associated with peak levels of circulating GvH clones.

Here immunoSEQ multiplex PCR was the method, and the copy in TCRdb shows in-frame clones only, minus some. The table has 20,000 to 25,000 clones, under 50% seen once. Sorted cells were CFSE-low CD3+CD4+ or CD3+CD8+ proliferating responders. Germline V CDR1 and CDR2: ENHRY, SYGVKD. Trimming took 4 bases from V and 2 from J; bases not matched to a gene: 4. This CDR3 has 14 amino acids. Material: alloreactive CD4+ T cells from a mixed lymphocyte reaction culture, obtained before intestinal transplant. The subset denotes: CFSE-low proliferating T cells sorted from roughly six-day pre-transplant mixed lymphocyte reaction (GvH or HvG direction). The receptor's source is a human patient who received an intestinal transplant. The chain uses TRBV10-3 and TRBJ1-1; 7 bases match TRBD1. CDR3 protein: CAISGRTGNTEAFF. The CDR3 nucleotides are TGTGCCATCAGTGGGAGGACAGGCAACACTGAAGCTTTCTTT.